This paragraph covers one TCR beta chain sequence. What it binds is not known. The data were taken from a study of cytomegalovirus exposure and HLA in healthy donors. Whole-study findings and limits: The authors later found TCR association rates varying by HLA locus, with DRB1 most and HLA-C fewest.

PCR employed 60 Vbeta and 13 Jbeta primers. Profiled with immunoSEQ multiplex PCR; TCRdb holds only in-frame clones, not every one. The sample records under 200,000 clones, roughly 74% being singletons. The origin of this receptor is a woman aged 30 to 39 in good health and CMV-seronegative. Source material: PBMCs.

The CDR3 DNA follows: TGCAGCGTGGTGTTTAGCGGACAGGGAAATGGCTACACCTTC. Translated: CSVVFSGQGNGYTF. This chain uses TRBV29-1 with TRBJ1-2, with TRBD1 identical over 8 bases. Unmatched junction bases numbered 12, after V lost 6 bases and J lost 6 bases. This CDR3 spans 14 amino acids. CDR1 is SQVTM, CDR2 ANQGSEA, per germline.